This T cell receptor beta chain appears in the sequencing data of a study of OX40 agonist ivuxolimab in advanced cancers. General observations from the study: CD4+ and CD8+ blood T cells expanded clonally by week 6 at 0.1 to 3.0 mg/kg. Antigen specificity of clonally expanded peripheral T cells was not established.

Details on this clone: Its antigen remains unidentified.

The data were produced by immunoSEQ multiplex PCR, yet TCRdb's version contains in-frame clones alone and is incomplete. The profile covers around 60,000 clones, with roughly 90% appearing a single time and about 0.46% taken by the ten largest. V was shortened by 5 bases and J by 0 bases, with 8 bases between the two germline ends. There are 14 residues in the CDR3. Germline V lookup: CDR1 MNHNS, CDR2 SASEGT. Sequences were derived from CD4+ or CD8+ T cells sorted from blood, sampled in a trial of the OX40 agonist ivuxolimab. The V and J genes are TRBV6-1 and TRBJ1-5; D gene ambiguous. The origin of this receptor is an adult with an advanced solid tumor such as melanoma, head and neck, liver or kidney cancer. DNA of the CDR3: TGTGCCAGCAGTCAACAGTCTAGCAATCAGCCCCAGCATTTT. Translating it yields CASSQQSSNQPQHF.